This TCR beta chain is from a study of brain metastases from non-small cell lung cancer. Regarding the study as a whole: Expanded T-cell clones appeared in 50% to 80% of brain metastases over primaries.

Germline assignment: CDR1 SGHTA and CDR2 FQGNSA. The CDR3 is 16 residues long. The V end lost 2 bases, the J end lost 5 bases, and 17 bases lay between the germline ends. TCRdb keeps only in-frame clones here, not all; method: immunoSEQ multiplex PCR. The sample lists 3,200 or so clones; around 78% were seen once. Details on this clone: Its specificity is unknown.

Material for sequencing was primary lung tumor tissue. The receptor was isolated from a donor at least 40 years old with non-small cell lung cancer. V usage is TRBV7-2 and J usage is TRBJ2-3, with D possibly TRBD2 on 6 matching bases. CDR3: CASSLWRGNSIDTQYF. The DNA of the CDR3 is TGTGCCAGCAGCTTATGGCGGGGTAACTCTATAGATACGCAGTATTTT.